This T cell receptor (beta chain) was recorded in a study of OX40 agonist ivuxolimab in advanced cancers. Study in general: Participants could have had prior anti-PD-1, anti-PD-L1 or anti-CTLA-4 therapy, and approximately 40% had some.

Baseline, cycle 4 day 1, and cycle 7 day 1 were the blood sampling points. Trimming took off 5 bases at V and 0 bases at J, with 8 bases between the two ends. The germline CDR1 and CDR2 sequences are SGHVS and FQNEAQ. The CDR3 consists of 14 residues. This clone showed up just once. TCRdb's table, derived via immunoSEQ multiplex PCR, lists solely in-frame clones and lacks some. The sample consists of over 10,000 clones, about 85% of them appearing once. The V gene is TRBV7-8, the J gene TRBJ1-5; D is ambiguous. This receptor was taken from an adult with an advanced solid tumor such as melanoma, head and neck, liver or kidney cancer. The sample in question was CD4+ or CD8+ T cells sorted from blood, obtained in a trial of the OX40 agonist ivuxolimab. The CDR3 DNA is TGTGCCAGCAGCCCCTCCGGTAGCAATCAGCCCCAGCATTTT. It is translated as CASSPSGSNQPQHF.